This TCR beta chain was sequenced for a study of T cell responses to AZD1222 COVID-19 vaccine (dated by TCRdb to the early 2020s). Background on the whole study: TCR sequencing covered fewer than 250 trial participants: 207 given two doses of AZD1222 and 26 given two doses of MenACWY control vaccine. Enrollment into the trials was organized by age into subgroups of 18-55, 56-69 and 70-plus years, and those subgroups contained approximately 150, 30 and 60 TCR-sequenced participants, respectively. Points the paper makes about the study in general: Participants were mostly white British, with more females than males. The authors suggested clonal diversity may have been underestimated. The 56-69-year group was small, and its depth increase did not reach significance, likely because of low power. No day 14 peak-response samples were available, so repertoires were characterized only after the peak T cell response. Conclusions about previously exposed vaccinees are limited because only six or seven AZD1222 recipients were SARS-CoV-2 seropositive at baseline. Reportedly, close to half of the unique spike-specific TCRs recognized epitopes lying outside the regions that are mutated in the B.1.351 and B.1.1.7 variants. CD4 TCRs associated with the vaccine covered the entire spike protein, and the dominant responses were in regions 160-218 and 743-854. Spike-specific TCR breadth and depth rose significantly after two AZD1222 doses compared with day 0 and with MenACWY recipients.

The CDR3 regions of human TCRbeta chains were subjected to immunosequencing. Turning to the authors' computational methods: TCRs in the repertoires were compared against a reference library of SARS-CoV-2-specific TCRs that had been generated with the MIRA antigen-specificity platform. Breadth meant the fraction of unique TCRs that were SARS-CoV-2-associated, whereas depth meant the fraction of total T cells that were SARS-CoV-2-associated. Using the MIRA data, every spike-specific TCR was mapped to the spike region that the TCR reacted to and assigned to either a CD4 or a CD8 class. Log10-transformed breadth and depth values were compared by one-way ANOVA with Sidak's multiple comparisons tests. Imported from immuneACCESS, the table was reduced by TCRdb to in-frame sequences with V and J called. These copies leave out some clones; in studies compared against another copy, an unresolved V gene accounts for under half, and the cause of the remainder is not known. V and J calls and clone size are as listed in that table; D and trimming were resolved from the DNA. A total of roughly 99,000 clones appear in this sample, just over 90% of them only once. Of the sample, roughly 6.2% is held by the ten largest clones.

The sample's time point label, decoded: about 28 days (+/-7) after the second vaccine dose. AZD1222 recipients with second doses at about 4 weeks or about 12 weeks were pooled, because spike-specific TCR depth and breadth did not differ between schedules. The vaccinee samples were drawn from two UK trials, COV001 and COV002, one of which was a single-blind randomized controlled phase 2/3 trial testing AZD1222 (ChAdOx1 nCoV-19) in healthy adults. For TCRbeta chain sequencing, PBMC samples were collected from trial participants at day 0 and at day 28 after the second dose. In the germline V gene, CDR1 corresponds to SGHDT and CDR2 to YYEEEE. Deletion took 0 bases off V and 6 bases off J, with a span of 13 bases between the germline ends. Its CDR3 holds 15 amino acids, cysteine through phenylalanine. Only the CDR3 portion is preserved as DNA: 45 bases, with reading frame beginning at the first base.

Concerning this clone: Its antigen has not been determined. No much larger clone is present one base from it, and per-base qualities are unavailable.

The clonotype originates from an adult who received the AZD1222 COVID-19 vaccine. Here the chain combines TRBV5-6 and TRBJ1-5, with a tentative D gene TRBD1 over 5 matching bases. Sequenced material: peripheral blood, taken 28 days after the second AZD1222 dose. The CDR3 here reads CASSLGSGGSQPQHF. The sequenced DNA is TGTGCCAGCAGCTTGGGAAGTGGGGGGTCTCAGCCCCAGCATTTT.